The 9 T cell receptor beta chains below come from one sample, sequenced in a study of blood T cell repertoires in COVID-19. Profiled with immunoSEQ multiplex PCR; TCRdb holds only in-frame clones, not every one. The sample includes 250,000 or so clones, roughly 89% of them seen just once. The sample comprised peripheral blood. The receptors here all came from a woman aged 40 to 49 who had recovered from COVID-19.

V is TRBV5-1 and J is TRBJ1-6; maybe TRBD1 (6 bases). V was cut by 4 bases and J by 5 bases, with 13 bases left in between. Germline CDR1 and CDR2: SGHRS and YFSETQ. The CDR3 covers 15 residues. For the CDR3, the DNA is TGCGCCAGCAGCCCCGAGGGACAAAATAATTCACCCCTCCACTTT. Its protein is CASSPEGQNNSPLHF.

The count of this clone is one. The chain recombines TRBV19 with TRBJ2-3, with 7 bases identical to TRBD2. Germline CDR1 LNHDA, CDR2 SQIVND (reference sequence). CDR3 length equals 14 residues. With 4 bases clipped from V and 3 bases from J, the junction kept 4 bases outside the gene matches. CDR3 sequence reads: CASSSGRGTDTQYF. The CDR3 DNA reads TGTGCCAGTAGTAGCGGGAGAGGTACAGATACGCAGTATTTT.

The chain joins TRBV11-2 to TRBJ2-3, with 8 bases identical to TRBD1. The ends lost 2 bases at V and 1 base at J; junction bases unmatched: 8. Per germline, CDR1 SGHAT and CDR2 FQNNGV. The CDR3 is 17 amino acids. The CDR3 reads CASSLLGSTGGTDTQYF. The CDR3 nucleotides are TGTGCCAGCAGCTTACTTGGGTCGACAGGGGGCACAGATACGCAGTATTTT.

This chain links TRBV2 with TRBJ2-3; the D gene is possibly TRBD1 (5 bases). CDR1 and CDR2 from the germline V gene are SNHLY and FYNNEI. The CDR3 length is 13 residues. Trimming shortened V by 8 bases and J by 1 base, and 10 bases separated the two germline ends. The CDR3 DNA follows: TGTGCCAGCGTGAAAGGGGGCACAGATACGCAGTATTTT. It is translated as CASVKGGTDTQYF. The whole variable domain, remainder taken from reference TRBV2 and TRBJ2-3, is EPEVTQTPSHQVTQMGQEVILRCVPISNHLYFYWYRQILGQKVEFLVSFYNNEISEKSEIFDDQFSVERPDGSNFTLKIRSTKLEDSAMYFCASVKGGTDTQYFGPGTRLTVL.

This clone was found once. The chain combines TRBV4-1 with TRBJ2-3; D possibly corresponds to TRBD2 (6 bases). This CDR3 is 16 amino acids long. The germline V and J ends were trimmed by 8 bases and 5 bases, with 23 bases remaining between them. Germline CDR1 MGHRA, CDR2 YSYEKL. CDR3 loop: CASGMNGRAKGDTQYF. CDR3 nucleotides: TGCGCCAGCGGAATGAACGGGAGAGCGAAGGGAGATACGCAGTATTTT.

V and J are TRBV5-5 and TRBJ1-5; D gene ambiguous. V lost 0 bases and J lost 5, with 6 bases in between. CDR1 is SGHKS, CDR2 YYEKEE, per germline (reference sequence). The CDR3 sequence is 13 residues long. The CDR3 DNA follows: TGTGCCAGCAGCTTGGCGCCAGATCAGCCCCAGCATTTT. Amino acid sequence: CASSLAPDQPQHF. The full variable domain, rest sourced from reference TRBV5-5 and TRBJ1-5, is DAGVTQSPTHLIKTRGQQVTLRCSPISGHKSVSWYQQVLGQGPQFIFQYYEKEERGRGNFPDRFSARQFPNYSSELNVNALLLGDSALYLCASSLAPDQPQHFGDGTRLSIL.

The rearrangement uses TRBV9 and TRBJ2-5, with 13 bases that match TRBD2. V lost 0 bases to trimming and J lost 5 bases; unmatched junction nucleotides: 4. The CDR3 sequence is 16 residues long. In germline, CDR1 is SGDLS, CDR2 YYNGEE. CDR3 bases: TGTGCCAGCAGCGTAGGACTAGCGGGAGGATCCGAGACCCAGTACTTC. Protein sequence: CASSVGLAGGSETQYF. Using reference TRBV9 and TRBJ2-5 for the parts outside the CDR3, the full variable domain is DSGVTQTPKHLITATGQRVTLRCSPRSGDLSVYWYQQSLDQGLQFLIQYYNGEERAKGNILERFSAQQFPDLHSELNLSSLELGDSALYFCASSVGLAGGSETQYFGPGTRLLVL.

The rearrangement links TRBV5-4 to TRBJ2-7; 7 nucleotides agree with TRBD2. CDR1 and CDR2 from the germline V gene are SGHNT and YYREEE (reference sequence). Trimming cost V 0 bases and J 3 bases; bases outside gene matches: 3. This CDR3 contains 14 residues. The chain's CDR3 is CASSLGGGGYEQYF. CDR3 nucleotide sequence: TGTGCCAGCAGCTTGGGCGGGGGAGGCTACGAGCAGTACTTC.

The CDR3, as DNA: TGTGCCATCAGTGAATCAGAGGGAAACTATGGCTACACCTTC. It encodes CAISESEGNYGYTF. The rearrangement links TRBV10-3 to TRBJ1-2; no reliable D call. CDR1 is ENHRY, CDR2 SYGVKD, per germline. The V gene lost 3 bases and the J gene lost 2 bases, with 10 bases spanning the gap. The CDR3 contains 14 residues.